Listed here are 21 T cell receptor beta chains from one sample, sequenced in a study of T cells in Graves' hyperthyroidism and ophthalmopathy. Amplification targeted TCR beta CDR3 regions from RNA transcripts. During a first-round RT-PCR of the TCR CDR3, the HTBI primer set was used. TCRdb reprocessed the multiplex PCR reads with MiXCR, giving one entry per CDR3 protein. Counted here are approximately 350,000 distinct CDR3 sequences, 12% to 15% occurring once; the ten biggest clones make up about 21%. The sample comprised blood. The receptors come from a woman aged 55-75 years with Graves' ophthalmopathy.

In this sample, this clonotype turned up many times. The chain uses TRBV3-1 and TRBJ1-6; no firm D call. Trimming shortened V by 1 base and J by 0 bases, and 10 bases separated the two germline ends. The length of the CDR3 is 17 residues. Per the germline V gene, CDR1 is LGHDT and CDR2 is YNNKEL (reference sequence). CDR3 loop: CASSQVISSSYNSPLHF. The CDR3 nucleotides are TGTGCCAGCAGCCAAGTAATCAGTAGCTCCTATAATTCACCCCTCCACTTT.

This clonotype was seen at least ten times. The chain carries TRBV2 and TRBJ2-2, with 10 bases identical to TRBD2. The CDR3 runs 15 residues. Germline V lookup: CDR1 SNHLY, CDR2 FYNNEI. V lost 2 bases and J lost 7; bases outside the gene matches: 4. CDR3 residues: CASSERTSGDGELFF. The CDR3 region has the DNA TGTGCCAGCAGTGAACGGACTAGCGGTGACGGGGAGCTGTTTTTT. Together with reference TRBV2 and TRBJ2-2, the CDR3 gives the full variable domain: EPEVTQTPSHQVTQMGQEVILRCVPISNHLYFYWYRQILGQKVEFLVSFYNNEISEKSEIFDDQFSVERPDGSNFTLKIRSTKLEDSAMYFCASSERTSGDGELFFGEGSRLTVL.

This clonotype has ten or more counts. The rearrangement joins TRBV24-1 to TRBJ2-7; 13 nucleotides match TRBD2. The junction had 4 bases not matched to a gene; V was cut back by 3 bases and J by 3 bases. This CDR3 has 16 amino acids. Looked up from germline, CDR1 is KGHDR and CDR2 is SFDVKD. The CDR3 DNA sequence: TGTGCCACCAGTGATCGGACTAGCGGGAGTCTCTACGAGCAGTACTTC. Protein: CATSDRTSGSLYEQYF.

The gene calls are TRBV28 and TRBJ2-5, with TRBD1 matching 10 bases. The trim removed 6 bases at V and 0 bases at J, leaving 1 base unmatched. This CDR3 region has 14 residues. CDR1 MDHEN and CDR2 SYDVKM come from the germline V gene. In DNA, the CDR3 is TGTGCCAGCAGGGGACAGGGGAACCAAGAGACCCAGTACTTC. Translation gives CASRGQGNQETQYF.

The chain links TRBV18 to TRBJ2-1; TRBD1 or TRBD2 may be the D gene (6 bases each). This CDR3 is built from 15 residues. V was pared by 6 bases and J by 8 bases, with 20 bases between. Germline CDR1 reads KGHSH; CDR2 reads LQKENI. The CDR3 sequence is CASSLRGDSMDEQFF. The CDR3 DNA reads as TGTGCCAGCTCCCTAAGGGGGGATTCTATGGATGAGCAGTTCTTC.

This clonotype was seen a handful of times. The chain employs TRBV11-2 and TRBJ2-1; TRBD2 matches at 10 bases. With 4 bases clipped from V and 8 bases from J, the junction kept 8 bases outside the gene matches. The germline CDR1 and CDR2 sequences are SGHAT and FQNNGV. The CDR3 totals 15 residues. The CDR3: CASSSPSGRIYEQFF. In DNA form, the CDR3 reads TGTGCCAGCAGCTCCCCTAGCGGGAGAATCTATGAGCAGTTCTTC.

This clonotype was observed a few times. A much larger clone lies one base from this, so it may be a read error. This chain uses TRBV3-1 with TRBJ2-1; D possibly uses TRBD1 or TRBD2 (5 bases each). Germline V gene data show CDR1 as LGHDT and CDR2 as YNNKEL (reference sequence). The CDR3 extends over 14 amino acids. CDR3 loop: CASSRDGQYNEQLF. The CDR3 DNA reads as TGTGCCAGCAGCCGGGACGGCCAATACAATGAGCAGCTCTTC.

This clonotype was counted ten times or more. This chain connects TRBV3-1 to TRBJ1-2; D gene unclear. Germline values: CDR1 LGHDT, CDR2 YNNKEL (reference sequence). The V gene lost 1 base and the J gene lost 2 bases, with 5 bases spanning the gap. The CDR3 is made up of 13 amino acids. The CDR3 DNA reads as TGTGCCAGCAGCCAAGTAGGAAACTATGGCTACACCTTC. Its translation: CASSQVGNYGYTF.

This clonotype was recorded at least ten times. The chain recombines TRBV28 with TRBJ1-2; D is ambiguous. V lost 8 bases to trimming and J lost 4 bases, with 14 bases between them. Germline V gene data show CDR1 as MDHEN and CDR2 as SYDVKM. CDR3 size: 13 residues. CDR3: CASSPDLIYGYTF. The CDR3 DNA is TGTGCCAGCTCCCCCGACCTTATCTATGGCTACACCTTC.

Many counts were recorded for this clonotype. The DNA of the CDR3 is TGCAGTGCGACTCCCCCAGGACAAGAGACCCAGTACTTC. Its protein product is CSATPPGQETQYF. The genes are TRBV20-1 and TRBJ2-5; D gene unclear. V lost 6 bases to trimming and J lost 2 bases, with 13 bases between them. The CDR3 is 13 amino acids. CDR1 and CDR2 from the germline V gene are DFQATT and SNEGSKA (reference sequence).

Only a few counts were recorded for this clonotype. The chain joins TRBV6-1 to TRBJ2-7; 9 nucleotides line up with TRBD1. The germline gives CDR1 MNHNS, CDR2 SASEGT. The CDR3 is made up of 14 amino acids. V gave up 6 bases and J gave up 2 bases; unmatched junction bases: 5. CDR3 amino acids: CASSRTGATYEQYF. CDR3 DNA: TGTGCCAGCAGCCGGACAGGGGCCACCTACGAGCAGTACTTC.

This clonotype was observed many times. V is TRBV6-1 and J is TRBJ2-3; D is perhaps TRBD1 (5 bases). Between the trimmed V and J ends, which lost 1 base and 2 bases, there was a span of 10 bases. The germline gives CDR1 MNHNS, CDR2 SASEGT. The CDR3 covers 15 residues. CDR3 sequence reads: CASSEDGHPTDTQYF. The CDR3 coding sequence is TGTGCCAGCAGTGAAGACGGACACCCCACAGATACGCAGTATTTT.

This clonotype was recorded at least ten times. The CDR3 DNA sequence: TGTGCCAGCAGCCAAGAAAAGATCTATGGCTACACCTTC. It is translated as CASSQEKIYGYTF. The chain has TRBV3-1 and TRBJ1-2; D remains unclear. This CDR3 spans 13 amino acids. V was trimmed by 0 bases and J by 4 bases, leaving 6 bases between them. Germline V gene lookup returns CDR1 LGHDT and CDR2 YNNKEL (reference sequence).

The table lists this clonotype with many counts. The J gene is TRBJ2-7, the V gene TRBV5-1, with D possibly being TRBD1 (7 bases). This CDR3 comprises 14 residues. V lost 4 bases to trimming and J lost 4 bases, with 15 bases between them. Germline values: CDR1 SGHRS, CDR2 YFSETQ. CDR3 bases: TGCGCCAGCAGCCCAGGGGGGTGGAGTTACGAGCAGTACTTC. Amino acid sequence: CASSPGGWSYEQYF.

This clonotype was detected ten times or more. The chain recombines TRBV2 with TRBJ2-5, with 8 bases that match TRBD1. The CDR3 loop spans 17 amino acids. The germline V gene has CDR1 SNHLY and CDR2 FYNNEI. V shed 3 bases and J 4 bases; nucleotides not matched to a gene: 13. The CDR3 DNA sequence: TGTGCCAGCAGTGACAGGGGGCTTTTCCCGGCTAGAGAGACCCAGTACTTC. This codes for CASSDRGLFPARETQYF.

The J gene is TRBJ2-1, the V gene TRBV7-9, with 8 bases identical to TRBD2. The CDR3 runs 16 residues. Looked up from germline, CDR1 is SEHNR and CDR2 is FQNEAQ (reference sequence). The ends lost 4 bases at V and 7 bases at J; junction bases unmatched: 12. CDR3 in DNA: TGTGCCAGCAGCTCCGGGGGGGTAGGAGGTTGGAATGAGCAGTTCTTC. Its protein product is CASSSGGVGGWNEQFF.

CDR3 sequence: CASLPGRGEQYF. CDR3 nucleotides: TGTGCCAGCCTGCCGGGACGCGGCGAGCAGTACTTC. The chain carries TRBV6-2 or TRBV6-3 and TRBJ2-7, with D tentatively TRBD1 or TRBD2 (5 bases each). Germline assignment: CDR1 MNHEY and CDR2 SVGEGT. The length of the CDR3 is 12 residues. V was pared by 8 bases and J by 6 bases, with 14 bases between.

There are many counts of this clonotype. J is TRBJ2-1 and V is TRBV2; 9 positions match TRBD2. The CDR3 contains 16 residues. The V gene's germline CDR1 is SNHLY and CDR2 FYNNEI. V lost 2 bases, J lost 4 bases, and 6 bases stayed unmatched. The CDR3 bases are TGTGCCAGCAGTGAAATGACTAGCGGCGGGTACAATGAGCAGTTCTTC. Translating it yields CASSEMTSGGYNEQFF.

The chain links TRBV19 to TRBJ1-3; D not certain. The CDR3 spans 15 residues. Germline V lookup: CDR1 LNHDA, CDR2 SQIVND (reference sequence). V was cut by 10 bases and J by 3 bases, with 19 bases left in between. CDR3 amino acids: CATNSGERFGNTIYF. Here the CDR3 DNA reads TGTGCCACTAACTCCGGGGAAAGGTTTGGAAACACCATATATTTT.

This clonotype was picked up many times. V is TRBV7-9 and J is TRBJ2-5, with 8 bases fitting TRBD1. V was clipped by 6 bases and J by 1 base; unmatched bases: 7. CDR1 is SEHNR, CDR2 FQNEAQ, per germline (reference sequence). This CDR3 comprises 15 residues. The CDR3 here is CASSVGQGPQETQYF. In DNA form, the CDR3 reads TGTGCCAGCAGTGTCGGACAGGGCCCCCAAGAGACCCAGTACTTC.

V usage is TRBV6-1 and J usage is TRBJ1-6, with D tentatively TRBD1 (5 bases). CDR1 is MNHNS and CDR2 is SASEGT in the germline V gene. Trimming left V 6 bases short and J 10 bases short, with 16 bases between. The CDR3 contains 14 residues. CDR3 amino acids: CASSPEEGRSPLHF. CDR3 coding DNA: TGTGCCAGCAGCCCAGAAGAGGGACGGTCACCCCTCCACTTT.